These T cell receptor beta chains were read from a single sample in a study of T cell repertoires in cytomegalovirus infection. MiXCR, applied by TCRdb to the reads, yields one record per CDR3 protein. The sample includes 600,000 to 700,000 distinct CDR3 sequences, 30% to 35% of them seen just once. These receptors are not linked to any known antigen. The sequences come from cultured PBMCs, collected from culture after CMV antigen stimulation. These receptors all come from a human donor in good health (CMV status not recorded). Some clones in this sample may be carry-over from other donors' samples. Each CDR3 is given without its conserved first and last residue.

>TRBV18|TRBJ2-4
ASSPPGTAKNIQY
>TRBV12-3/TRBV12-4|TRBJ2-2
ASTLDRANTGELF
>TRBV11-1|TRBJ1-1
ASSLDAGAFLNTEAF
>TRBV19|TRBJ2-2
ASSKYRGGIGAGELF
>TRBV18|TRBJ1-5
ASSPGIRQPQH
>TRBV7-2|TRBJ1-2
ASTDRSGDGYT
>TRBV6-5|TRBJ1-5
ASSRNRVNQPQH
>TRBV6-1|TRBJ1-1
ASSEALKGVRTEAF
>TRBV4-2|TRBJ2-3
ASSQEEAGAGTDTQY
>TRBV2|TRBJ2-1
ATTPSSGAYNEQF
>TRBV7-8|TRBJ2-5
ASSQTRASGGVQETQY
>TRBV24-1|TRBJ2-3
ATSDHIVGTQY
>TRBV4-1|TRBJ1-5
ASSQGTGIGNQPQH
>TRBV7-2|TRBJ1-6
ASSLEGFDNSPLH
>TRBV7-8|TRBJ2-1
ASSDAKGGNEQF